The 15 T cell receptor beta chains in this list originate from one sample, sequenced in a study of post-analysis software for immune sequencing data. No antigen is known for these receptors. The TCR beta cDNA libraries contained unique molecular identifiers. Via MiXCR, TCRdb re-called the PCR reads, giving one row per CDR3 protein. Of some 690,000 distinct CDR3 sequences in the sample, around 64% are singletons; the top ten hold around 11%. Study observations and caveats: Compared with controls, patients had more of about 5 TRBV segments, including TRBV5-6, TRBV5-1 and TRBV20-1.

The sample was blood. Source of these receptors: a girl aged 2-10 years with multiple sclerosis.

This clonotype was seen a handful of times. The chain has TRBV7-9 and TRBJ2-5, with D possibly being TRBD1 (5 bases). TRBJ2-7 matches the DNA end more closely, so the J call is doubtful. Germline loops: CDR1 SEHNR, CDR2 FQNEAQ (reference sequence). The CDR3 contains 12 residues. CDR3 DNA sequence: TGTGCCAGCAGCTTGTACAGGTACGAGCAGTACTTC. The encoded protein is CASSLYRYEQYF.

The rearrangement joins TRBV18 to TRBJ2-5; D remains unclear. The CDR3 has 17 amino acids. CDR1 KGHSH and CDR2 LQKENI come from the germline V gene. The V gene lost 0 bases and the J gene lost 1 base, with 15 bases spanning the gap. CDR3 DNA sequence: TGTGCCAGCTCACCACCGCTGACGATCAGAGCCCAAGAGACCCAGTACTTC. Its protein is CASSPPLTIRAQETQYF.

This clonotype was detected only a few times. The chain couples TRBV12-3 or TRBV12-4 to TRBJ2-3; 15 bases fit TRBD2. The CDR3 length is 16 residues. V gave up 6 bases and J gave up 4 bases; unmatched junction bases: 5. Here the CDR3 DNA reads TGTGCCAGCAGGACTGGACTAGCGGGAGGGGCAGATACGCAGTATTTT. This translates into CASRTGLAGGADTQYF.

This chain uses TRBV18 with TRBJ2-5; possible D gene TRBD2, 6 bases. Looked up from germline, CDR1 is KGHSH and CDR2 is LQKENI. This CDR3 contains 17 residues. Deletions cut 3 bases from V and 2 bases from J, with 19 bases between. CDR3 residues: CASSPVGTSGPQETQYF. Here the CDR3 DNA reads TGTGCCAGCTCACCGGTCGGGACCAGCGGGCCTCAAGAGACCCAGTACTTC. Variable domain in full (rest from reference TRBV18 and TRBJ2-5): NAGVMQNPRHLVRRRGQEARLRCSPMKGHSHVYWYRQLPEEGLKFMVYLQKENIIDESGMPKERFSAEFPKEGPSILRIQQVVRGDSAAYFCASSPVGTSGPQETQYFGPGTRLLVL.

Concerning this clonotype itself: A read error may produce the germline difference seen at one junction end. The chain has TRBV5-1 and TRBJ1-4; tentative D call: TRBD1 (6 bases). CDR1 and CDR2 from the germline V gene are SGHRS and YFSETQ. The length of the CDR3 is 12 residues. CDR3 nucleotide sequence: TGCGCCAGCGGCTTCAGGGGACGAAAACTGTTTTTT. This encodes CASGFRGRKLFF.

J is TRBJ2-3 and V is TRBV6-2 or TRBV6-3; a weak D match, TRBD2 (6 bases). Looked up from germline, CDR1 is MNHEY and CDR2 is SVGEGT. There are 14 residues in the CDR3. The V gene lost 5 bases and the J gene lost 3 bases, with 12 bases spanning the gap. The CDR3 DNA reads TGTGCCAGCAGTAGAGGGACTGCGACAGATACGCAGTATTTT. Protein: CASSRGTATDTQYF.

This chain joins TRBV2 and TRBJ2-4, with D unclear. TRBJ2-7 matches the DNA end more closely, so the J call is doubtful. The CDR3 length is 12 residues. Germline V gene data show CDR1 as SNHLY and CDR2 as FYNNEI. CDR3 residues: CASSEGGNEQYF. The CDR3 coding sequence is TGTGCCAGCAGTGAGGGTGGCAACGAGCAGTACTTC.

V is TRBV10-3 and J is TRBJ2-5; D may correspond to TRBD1 or TRBD2 (5 bases each). The end of the DNA fits TRBJ2-1 better, so the J call may be wrong. CDR1 and CDR2 (germline): ENHRY, SYGVKD. This CDR3 contains 14 residues. The CDR3 spells CAISEEGYTETQFF. In nucleotides, the CDR3 is TGTGCCATCAGTGAGGAGGGGTATACAGAGACCCAGTTCTTC.

A few counts support this clonotype. The CDR3, as DNA: TGCAGTGCTATTATCCCCAAGCGCCTCGAGCAGTACTTC. Residues: CSAIIPKRLEQYF. The J gene is TRBJ2-7, the V gene TRBV20-1, with D hard to call. The CDR3 has 13 amino acids. Germline assignment: CDR1 DFQATT and CDR2 SNEGSKA (reference sequence). The V end was cut by 4 bases, the J end by 6 bases, with 16 bases between.

V and J are TRBV20-1 and TRBJ2-1; 9 bases are shared with TRBD2. Germline loops: CDR1 DFQATT, CDR2 SNEGSKA (reference sequence). V lost 6 bases and J lost 3; bases outside the gene matches: 9. The CDR3 is 15 residues long. The CDR3 DNA reads TGCAGTGCAACTAGCGGGCGAGAAGTCTACAATGAGCAGTTCTTC. Its protein product is CSATSGREVYNEQFF.

This clonotype was detected only a few times. The rearrangement uses TRBV27 and TRBJ1-6; 9 bases map to TRBD1. Germline V gene data show CDR1 as MNHEY and CDR2 as SMNVEV (reference sequence). This CDR3 spans 20 amino acids. The trim removed 5 bases at V and 5 bases at J, leaving 19 bases unmatched. The CDR3 nucleotides are TGTGCCAGCAGTAGGAAGACCGGGACAGGGTCGTCCCTCGATAATTCACCCCTCCACTTT. Residues: CASSRKTGTGSSLDNSPLHF.

This clonotype was seen a few times. The chain couples TRBV2 to TRBJ2-1; TRBD2 aligns across 10 bases. There are 13 residues in the CDR3. V dropped 7 bases and J dropped 7; count of bases not matched to a gene: 4. CDR1 and CDR2 (germline): SNHLY, FYNNEI. This CDR3 is CASTGLAANEQFF. The CDR3 region has the DNA TGTGCCAGCACTGGACTAGCGGCGAATGAGCAGTTCTTC.

The chain carries TRBV10-3 and TRBJ2-3; 12 bases match TRBD2. CDR3 length: 17 amino acids. J lost 3 bases, V lost 4 bases, and 8 bases had no gene match. CDR1 and CDR2 (germline): ENHRY, SYGVKD. CDR3 DNA sequence: TGTGCCATCAGTGCCAAGGCTAGCGGGAGGGTTACAGATACGCAGTATTTT. This sequence encodes CAISAKASGRVTDTQYF.

The chain carries TRBV28 and TRBJ2-4; 9 bases align to TRBD1. This CDR3 comprises 14 residues. CDR1 is MDHEN and CDR2 is SYDVKM in the germline V gene. The J segment lost 7 bases and the V segment lost 6 bases, leaving 7 bases of the junction unmatched. As DNA, the CDR3 is TGTGCCAGCAGCTCCGGGACAGGGTCGAACATTCAGTACTTC. It translates to CASSSGTGSNIQYF.

The chain joins TRBV7-8 to TRBJ2-3; 10 positions match TRBD2. The V gene's germline CDR1 is SGHVS and CDR2 FQNEAQ. With V trimmed by 6 bases and J by 4 bases, 10 bases remained unmatched. The CDR3 has 16 amino acids. The CDR3 here is CASSIRLAGFPDTQYF. The CDR3 bases are TGTGCCAGCAGTATTCGACTAGCGGGTTTTCCAGATACGCAGTATTTT.